Reported below is one T cell receptor beta chain. The table came from immunoSEQ multiplex PCR; TCRdb's copy has only in-frame clones and leaves some out. The table includes a few hundred thousand clones, roughly 80% detected once. Germline CDR1 and CDR2: LNHNV and YYDKDF (reference sequence). The CDR3 has 13 residues. V was pared by 3 bases and J by 9 bases, with 5 bases of the junction left unmatched. This entry is derived from a study of blood T cell repertoires in COVID-19. V and J are TRBV15 and TRBJ2-1, with 7 bases lining up with TRBD2. Specimen: peripheral blood. The sequence derives from a human donor with acute or convalescent COVID-19. The donor label of this sample is uncertain. Here the CDR3 DNA reads TGTGCCACCAGCAGCAGCGGGAACGGTGAGCAGTTCTTC. It yields the protein CATSSSGNGEQFF.